A selection of T cell receptor beta chains follows, all from one sample in a study of CD8+CD57+ T cells in acquired aplastic anemia. TCRdb used MiXCR to reprocess the reads, holding one entry per CDR3 protein. Counted here are approximately 190,000 distinct CDR3 sequences, 64% occurring once; the ten biggest clones make up under 60%. Sequencing was carried out using sorted CD4+, CD8+, or CD8+CD57+ T cells (not recorded which) from PBMCs. The receptors come from a human donor with severe aplastic anemia or a healthy control (not recorded which). The CDR3 runs from the conserved cysteine through the conserved F or W. The D gene is left open where the match is weak. Some rows have no size entry. The others give once, few or many, or a class for an expanded clone.

j_gene | v_gene | d_gene | abundance | CDR3aa | CDR3nt
TRBJ1-1 | TRBV30 | . | many | CAWSEGEAFF | TGTGCCTGGAGTGAAGGGGAAGCTTTCTTT
TRBJ2-7 | TRBV7-6 | TRBD2 | . | CASSGGMGGATYEQYF | TGTGCCAGCAGCGGGGGAATGGGAGGGGCCACCTACGAGCAGTACTTC
TRBJ1-5 | TRBV7-9 | TRBD1 | many | CASSSGTAGNQPQHF | TGTGCCAGCAGCTCCGGGACAGCGGGTAATCAGCCCCAGCATTTT
TRBJ1-4 | TRBV6-5 | TRBD1 | . | CASSYLGQGLEKLFF | TGTGCCAGCAGTTACTTGGGACAGGGGTTGGAGAAACTGTTTTTT
TRBJ2-7 | TRBV12-3/TRBV12-4 | . | once | CASSLDYGQGTYEQYF | TGTGCCAGCAGCTTAGATTACGGGCAGGGGACCTACGAGCAGTACTTC
TRBJ2-7 | TRBV7-2 | TRBD2 | few | CASSLGGRGVKGEQYF | TGTGCCAGCAGCTTAGGAGGGCGGGGGGTAAAAGGGGAGCAGTACTTC
TRBJ2-7 | TRBV12-3/TRBV12-4 | . | many | CASSLSDNYEQYF | TGTGCCAGCAGTTTATCTGACAACTACGAGCAGTACTTC
TRBJ1-1 | TRBV2 | . | . | CASSAWGGRETEAFF | TGTGCCAGCAGCGCCTGGGGGGGAAGGGAAACTGAAGCTTTCTTT
TRBJ1-1 | TRBV7-2 | . | many | CASRIPNSGGLNTEAFF | TGTGCCAGCAGAATCCCTAACTCGGGGGGCCTGAACACTGAAGCTTTCTTT
TRBJ2-1 | TRBV5-8 | . | . | CASRLMGYNEQFF | TGTGCCAGCAGATTGATGGGGTACAATGAGCAGTTCTTC
TRBJ2-5 | TRBV7-2 | . | once | CASRYAETQYF | TGTGCCAGCAGATACGCAGAGACCCAGTACTTC
TRBJ1-1 | TRBV15 | . | few | CATSSTGSSTEAFF | TGTGCCACCAGCAGCACAGGGTCGAGTACTGAAGCTTTCTTT
TRBJ1-1 | TRBV29-1 | . | . | CSVDSVREAFF | TGCAGCGTTGATTCCGTTCGGGAAGCTTTCTTT
TRBJ1-5 | TRBV19 | TRBD1 | . | CASSLGQSFGQPQHF | TGTGCCAGTAGCCTGGGACAGTCCTTTGGTCAGCCCCAGCATTTT
TRBJ2-5 | TRBV2 | . | few | CASSEGLPQETQYF | TGTGCCAGCAGTGAAGGGTTGCCTCAAGAGACCCAGTACTTC
TRBJ1-4 | TRBV19 | . | many | CASLHLEATNEKLFF | TGTGCCAGTCTTCACCTAGAAGCAACTAATGAAAAACTGTTTTTT
TRBJ2-3 | TRBV7-9 | TRBD1 | . | CASRIGTGGADTQYF | TGTGCCAGCAGGATCGGGACAGGGGGCGCAGATACGCAGTATTTT
TRBJ2-5 | TRBV29-1 | TRBD1 | once | CSVVQGGNWYQETQYF | TGCAGCGTTGTACAGGGGGGCAATTGGTACCAAGAGACCCAGTACTTC
TRBJ1-5 | TRBV12-3/TRBV12-4 | . | many | CASSFGQPQHF | TGTGCCAGCAGTTTTGGTCAGCCCCAGCATTTT
TRBJ2-7 | TRBV9 | TRBD2 | . | CASRPGTSSNEQYF | TGTGCCAGCAGGCCCGGGACTAGTTCTAACGAGCAGTACTTC
TRBJ2-1 | TRBV12-3/TRBV12-4 | . | . | CASSLISGDEQFF | TGTGCCAGCAGTTTAATTTCAGGCGATGAGCAGTTCTTC
TRBJ2-3 | TRBV19 | TRBD2 | once | CASRSVGSGTITDTQYF | TGTGCCAGTAGGTCGGTTGGTAGCGGGACCATCACAGATACGCAGTATTTT
TRBJ2-7 | TRBV27 | . | many | CASRDGVEQYF | TGTGCCAGCAGGGACGGTGTCGAGCAGTACTTC
TRBJ2-6 | TRBV12-3/TRBV12-4 | TRBD2 | . | CASSFPGGLAGDLTF | TGTGCCAGCAGTTTCCCGGGGGGACTAGCGGGGGACCTGACTTTC
TRBJ1-2 | TRBV6-5 | TRBD1 | few | CASSYTSETGYGYTF | TGTGCCAGCAGTTACACCTCCGAGACAGGGTATGGCTACACCTTC
TRBJ2-7 | TRBV5-1 | . | . | CASSSDREAYEQYF | TGCGCCAGCAGCTCTGACAGGGAGGCGTACGAGCAGTACTTC
TRBJ1-5 | TRBV9 | TRBD1 | once | CASSATGQNSQPQHF | TGTGCCAGCAGCGCGACGGGACAGAATTCTCAGCCCCAGCATTTT
TRBJ1-4 | TRBV6-1 | TRBD1 | . | CASSGIQGAMDTEKLFF | TGTGCCAGCAGTGGCATACAGGGGGCGATGGACACTGAAAAACTGTTTTTT
TRBJ2-1 | TRBV19 | TRBD2 | . | CASSLPGLAAYNEQFF | TGTGCCAGTAGTTTGCCGGGACTAGCGGCTTACAATGAGCAGTTCTTC
TRBJ1-6 | TRBV20-1 | . | . | CSARDLPGPGKEESPLHF | TGCAGTGCTAGAGATCTTCCCGGCCCGGGGAAGGAAGAATCACCCCTCCACTTT
TRBJ1-3 | TRBV24-1 | . | . | CASSGRQSPHSGNTIYF | TGTGCCAGCAGCGGTAGACAGAGCCCTCACTCTGGAAACACCATATATTTT
TRBJ1-5 | TRBV19 | TRBD1 | . | CASSMVGQVQPQHF | TGTGCCAGTAGTATGGTGGGACAGGTTCAGCCCCAGCATTTT
TRBJ2-2 | TRBV7-3 | . | . | CASSPRAGELFF | TGTGCCAGCAGCCCCAGGGCCGGGGAGCTGTTTTTT
TRBJ2-1 | TRBV29-1 | . | many | CSVEDLPESSYNEQFF | TGCAGCGTTGAAGATTTGCCAGAAAGCTCCTACAATGAGCAGTTCTTC
TRBJ2-1 | TRBV7-9 | . | . | CASSLVLVGVNEQFF | TGTGCCAGCAGCTTAGTGTTGGTCGGGGTCAATGAGCAGTTCTTC
TRBJ2-3 | TRBV5-4 | TRBD1 | many | CASSLSQGALTDTQYF | TGTGCCAGCAGCTTGAGTCAGGGGGCTCTCACAGATACGCAGTATTTT
TRBJ2-7 | TRBV5-1 | . | . | CASSLGVGGSYEQYF | TGTGCCAGCAGCTTAGGGGTGGGAGGTTCCTACGAGCAGTACTTC
TRBJ1-1 | TRBV12-3/TRBV12-4 | . | . | CASTLKLGGTEAFF | TGTGCCAGCACCCTGAAGTTGGGGGGCACTGAAGCTTTCTTT
TRBJ1-4 | TRBV20-1 | TRBD1 | . | CSAESRGRGPRGQWEKLFF | TGCAGTGCAGAGTCCAGGGGAAGAGGTCCCAGGGGGCAGTGGGAAAAACTGTTTTTT
TRBJ2-7 | TRBV7-9 | . | . | CASSPLGIEAGEQYF | TGTGCCAGCAGCCCCCTCGGGATCGAAGCGGGCGAGCAGTACTTC
TRBJ2-5 | TRBV7-9 | TRBD1 | . | CASSSPPGQGIQETQYF | TGTGCCAGCAGCTCGCCCCCGGGACAGGGGATTCAAGAGACCCAGTACTTC
TRBJ2-2 | TRBV14 | . | . | CASSQGGSPMFF | TGTGCCAGCAGCCAAGGGGGCAGCCCGATGTTTTTT
TRBJ2-3 | TRBV20-1 | TRBD2 | . | CSANSGGSQDTQYF | TGCAGTGCCAATAGCGGGGGGTCCCAAGATACGCAGTATTTT
TRBJ2-3 | TRBV24-1 | TRBD2 | . | CATRTSVEDTQYF | TGTGCCACCAGGACTAGCGTGGAAGATACGCAGTATTTT
TRBJ2-3 | TRBV19 | TRBD2 | . | CASRWTSGDTDTQYF | TGTGCCAGTAGATGGACTAGCGGGGACACAGATACGCAGTATTTT
TRBJ2-7 | TRBV7-6 | . | few | CASSLVSAGSVSYEQYF | TGTGCCAGCAGCTTAGTCTCAGCCGGTAGCGTCTCCTACGAGCAGTACTTC
TRBJ2-5 | TRBV2 | TRBD1 | . | CASCDTQGARETQYF | TGTGCCAGCTGCGATACTCAGGGGGCTAGGGAGACCCAGTACTTC
TRBJ2-5 | TRBV12-3/TRBV12-4 | TRBD2 | many | CASSDGTSQETQYF | TGTGCCAGCAGCGACGGGACTAGCCAAGAGACCCAGTACTTC
TRBJ1-1 | TRBV7-6 | TRBD1 | many | CASSLGTGVTEAFF | TGTGCCAGCAGCTTAGGGACAGGGGTCACTGAAGCTTTCTTT
TRBJ2-3 | TRBV20-1 | . | . | CSASQGSGDTQYF | TGCAGTGCTAGCCAGGGGAGTGGAGATACGCAGTATTTT
TRBJ1-1 | TRBV5-4 | . | . | CASSLAAGALNTEAFF | TGTGCCAGCAGCTTGGCGGCAGGGGCCCTGAACACTGAAGCTTTCTTT
TRBJ1-1 | TRBV12-3/TRBV12-4 | . | . | CASSSDLYTEAFF | TGTGCCAGCAGTTCGGACCTTTACACTGAAGCTTTCTTT
TRBJ2-7 | TRBV7-9 | . | few | CASSLTEYEQYF | TGTGCCAGCAGCTTGACAGAATACGAGCAGTACTTC
TRBJ1-5 | TRBV3-1 | . | . | CASSPGGAGQPQHF | TGTGCCAGCAGCCCGGGGGGTGCGGGTCAGCCCCAGCATTTT
TRBJ2-2 | TRBV5-1 | . | . | CASSLGAEVAETGELFF | TGCGCCAGCAGCTTGGGCGCTGAGGTAGCGGAGACCGGGGAGCTGTTTTTT
TRBJ2-7 | TRBV10-1 | . | . | CASKGSPSYEQYF | TGCGCCAGCAAAGGTTCCCCCTCCTACGAGCAGTACTTC
TRBJ1-4 | TRBV20-1 | . | . | CSARWGERLFF | TGCAGCGCTAGATGGGGCGAAAGACTGTTTTTT